The 31 T cell receptor beta chains below come from one sample, sequenced in a study of a mutant IDH1 vaccine in newly diagnosed glioma (dated by TCRdb to the early 2020s). Library preparation used the immunoSEQ multiplex PCR assay. The table comes from immuneACCESS by way of TCRdb, which keeps in-frame sequences with V and J called. Part of the clones is missing from these tables; in studies checked, under half for an unresolved V gene and the rest for unknown reasons. This sample gives fewer than 90,000 clones in total; less than 90% of them show up just once. The ten top clones hold about 12% of the sample. Their recognized antigens are unknown. According to the study, the label for this sample's time point signals: week 35, safety follow-up. Every vaccine dose consisted of 300 ug of a 20-mer mutant IDH1 peptide in Montanide, administered subcutaneously together with topical imiquimod. The specimen comprised PBMCs, sampled from a glioma patient whose treatment included an IDH1 peptide vaccine. Receptors originate from a man younger than 35 with glioma.

The rearrangement joins TRBV30 to TRBJ2-7; 8 nucleotides match TRBD1. Per germline, CDR1 GTSNPN and CDR2 SVGIG (reference sequence). V lost 1 base and J lost 2; bases outside the gene matches: 4. The CDR3 is 14 residues long. For the CDR3, the DNA is TGTGCCTGGAGTGCAGGACAGGGAGCCTACGAGCAGTACTTC. Translated, it gives CAWSAGQGAYEQYF.

This chain uses TRBV6-6 with TRBJ2-3, with a weak D call TRBD2 (6 bases). V was clipped by 8 bases and J by 4 bases, with 13 bases between them. From germline, CDR1 is MNHNY and CDR2 SVGAGI (reference sequence). This CDR3 is built from 13 residues. The CDR3 is CASRGGFPDTQYF. The CDR3 DNA is TGTGCCAGCCGGGGAGGATTCCCAGATACGCAGTATTTT.

V and J are TRBV7-9 and TRBJ1-4; tentative D call: TRBD1 (6 bases). V was trimmed by 5 bases and J by 3 bases, leaving 13 bases between them. CDR1 and CDR2 from the germline V gene are SEHNR and FQNEAQ (reference sequence). This CDR3 has 15 residues. DNA for the CDR3: TGTGCCAGCAGCGTTTCCAGGGGAGCTAATGAAAAACTGTTTTTT. Translating gives CASSVSRGANEKLFF.

The rearrangement joins TRBV6-5 to TRBJ1-2; TRBD1 might be the D (5 bases). In germline, CDR1 is MNHEY, CDR2 SVGAGI. This CDR3 is built from 15 residues. V lost 2 bases and J 0 bases, leaving 10 bases between the germline ends. CDR3 loop: CASSYGDGSNYGYTF. The CDR3 DNA follows: TGTGCCAGCAGTTACGGGGACGGATCTAACTATGGCTACACCTTC.

This sequence joins TRBV12-5 and TRBJ2-5; 8 bases agree with TRBD2. The CDR3 extends over 13 amino acids. Germline assignment: CDR1 LGHNT and CDR2 FRNRAP. The V segment lost 1 base and the J segment 9 bases; nucleotides outside the gene matches: 4. CDR3 bases: TGTGCTAGTGGTTTGGGAGCGGGAGTGGCCCAGTACTTC. This translates into CASGLGAGVAQYF.

This sequence joins TRBV4-1 and TRBJ2-6, with D hard to call. Germline V gene lookup returns CDR1 MGHRA and CDR2 YSYEKL. This CDR3 spans 17 amino acids. The V gene lost 1 base and the J gene lost 0 bases, with 10 bases spanning the gap. CDR3 sequence reads: CASSQVTGTSGANVLTF. DNA for the CDR3: TGCGCCAGCAGCCAAGTAACGGGCACCTCTGGGGCCAACGTCCTGACTTTC.

The CDR3 is CASSLRGLAGAHEQYF. The CDR3 nucleotides are TGTGCCAGCAGCTTACGGGGACTAGCGGGAGCCCACGAGCAGTACTTC. The V gene is TRBV7-3, the J gene TRBJ2-7, with 14 bases matching TRBD2. Germline-derived CDR1 and CDR2 are SGHTA and FQGTGA. This CDR3 has 16 residues. J gave up 5 bases and V 2 bases, and 5 bases lay outside the gene matches.

V and J are TRBV5-1 and TRBJ1-2; D perhaps matches TRBD1 (6 bases). V was clipped by 7 bases and J by 3 bases, with 16 bases between them. The CDR3 loop spans 14 amino acids. The germline V gene encodes CDR1 SGHRS and CDR2 YFSETQ. This CDR3 is CASYSNTGYYGYTF. The DNA for the CDR3 is TGCGCCAGCTATTCTAATACAGGGTACTATGGCTACACCTTC.

The chain is built from TRBV6-1 and TRBJ1-2; 7 bases are shared with TRBD1. Trimming took 4 bases from V and 5 from J; bases not matched to a gene: 4. Germline V gene sequence: CDR1 MNHNS, CDR2 SASEGT. This CDR3 is built from 13 residues. CDR3 amino acids: CASSGRQGYGYTF. The CDR3 DNA reads as TGTGCCAGCAGTGGCCGACAGGGTTATGGCTACACCTTC.

This clone was found once. The chain uses TRBV29-1 and TRBJ1-2; D is undetermined. Trimming left V 1 base short and J 8 bases short, with 17 bases between. CDR3 size: 14 residues. Per germline, CDR1 SQVTM and CDR2 ANQGSEA. CDR3: CSVEVSGLTGGYTF. CDR3 sequence (DNA): TGCAGCGTTGAAGTATCCGGGCTCACGGGAGGCTACACCTTC.

The chain recombines TRBV29-1 with TRBJ1-3; D might be TRBD1 (6 bases). The germline V gene has CDR1 SQVTM and CDR2 ANQGSEA. Trimming shortened V by 4 bases and J by 2 bases, and 12 bases separated the two germline ends. This CDR3 is built from 14 residues. CDR3 bases: TGCAGCGTTGCCTGGACAGTTGCTGGAAACACCATATATTTT. Translating it yields CSVAWTVAGNTIYF. Looking up the rest from reference TRBV29-1 and TRBJ1-3 gives the full variable domain: SAVISQKPSRDICQRGTSLTIQCQVDSQVTMMFWYRQQPGQSLTLIATANQGSEATYESGFVIDKFPISRPNLTFSTLTVSNMSPEDSSIYLCSVAWTVAGNTIYFGEGSWLTVV.

V gene TRBV27 combines with J gene TRBJ2-7; TRBD1 matches at 8 bases. The CDR3 extends over 14 amino acids. The germline gives CDR1 MNHEY, CDR2 SMNVEV (reference sequence). With V trimmed by 2 bases and J by 5 bases, 5 bases remained unmatched. CDR3 DNA: TGTGCCAGCAGTTTAGGGCAGGGGGCTGACGAGCAGTACTTC. Its protein product is CASSLGQGADEQYF.

This chain joins TRBV7-2 and TRBJ1-1; possible D gene TRBD1, 5 bases. The CDR3 runs 15 residues. The germline CDR1 and CDR2 sequences are SGHTA and FQGNSA. Trimming took 1 base from V and 0 from J, leaving 9 bases between them. The CDR3 sequence is CASSLVRGVNTEAFF. CDR3 in DNA: TGTGCCAGCAGCTTAGTACGGGGGGTGAACACTGAAGCTTTCTTT.

The chain joins TRBV6-1 to TRBJ1-4, with 12 bases that match TRBD1. The CDR3 runs 18 residues. The germline gives CDR1 MNHNS, CDR2 SASEGT. With 3 bases clipped from V and 3 bases from J, the junction kept 8 bases outside the gene matches. DNA of the CDR3: TGTGCCAGCAGTGATCCGGGGACAGGGGGCCGGTCTAATGAAAAACTGTTTTTT. Protein product: CASSDPGTGGRSNEKLFF.

The chain couples TRBV7-9 to TRBJ1-1; D call uncertain. Germline V gene data show CDR1 as SEHNR and CDR2 as FQNEAQ (reference sequence). This CDR3 is 13 amino acids long. Deletions cut 0 bases from V and 5 bases from J, with 7 bases between. The DNA for the CDR3 is TGTGCCAGCAGCTTAGCGCTGGGGACTGAAGCTTTCTTT. This codes for CASSLALGTEAFF.

V gene TRBV9 combines with J gene TRBJ1-1; a weak D match, TRBD1 (6 bases). CDR3 length equals 15 residues. Between the trimmed V and J ends, which lost 1 base and 0 bases, there was a span of 10 bases. From germline, CDR1 is SGDLS and CDR2 YYNGEE. The CDR3 sequence: CASSVKGGVNTEAFF. In DNA form, the CDR3 reads TGTGCCAGCAGCGTAAAGGGGGGGGTGAACACTGAAGCTTTCTTT.

This chain links TRBV6-6 with TRBJ2-2; 9 bases are shared with TRBD1. In germline, CDR1 is MNHNY, CDR2 SVGAGI (reference sequence). V dropped 6 bases and J dropped 4; count of bases not matched to a gene: 6. The CDR3 length is 15 residues. CDR3 coding DNA: TGTGCCAGCAGCTATAGGGACAGGGTCACCGGGGAGCTGTTTTTT. Translating it yields CASSYRDRVTGELFF.

The rearrangement uses TRBV5-1 and TRBJ1-6; tentative D call: TRBD1 (5 bases). V was pared by 4 bases and J by 7 bases, with 9 bases between. CDR1 and CDR2 (germline): SGHRS, YFSETQ. The CDR3 loop spans 13 amino acids. The CDR3 sequence: CASSLRENSPLHF. Here the CDR3 DNA reads TGCGCCAGCAGCCTCAGGGAGAATTCACCCCTCCACTTT.

This clone has a single count. This chain joins TRBV5-5 and TRBJ1-1; perhaps TRBD1 as D (6 bases). Germline V CDR1 and CDR2: SGHKS, YYEKEE (reference sequence). CDR3 length equals 14 residues. Trimming took off 2 bases at V and 3 bases at J, with 11 bases between the two ends. The CDR3 coding sequence is TGTGCCAGCAGCTTACAGGGCGGGGACACTGAAGCTTTCTTT. As protein: CASSLQGGDTEAFF.

The chain is built from TRBV19 and TRBJ1-4; D gene unclear. CDR1 is LNHDA and CDR2 is SQIVND in the germline V gene (reference sequence). CDR3 size: 11 residues. V was trimmed by 4 bases and J by 8 bases, leaving 5 bases between them. Here the CDR3 reads CASSSWEKLFF. DNA for the CDR3: TGTGCCAGTAGTAGCTGGGAAAAACTGTTTTTT.

V usage is TRBV7-6 and J usage is TRBJ2-7, with unresolved D. Germline CDR1 reads SGHVS; CDR2 reads FNYEAQ. V dropped 5 bases and J dropped 0 bases, with 17 bases sitting between them. This CDR3 has 16 amino acids. DNA of the CDR3: TGTGCCAGCAGCCCAACTGCGGAAGCGAGCTCCTACGAGCAGTACTTC. Translation gives CASSPTAEASSYEQYF.

This clone showed up just once. The chain carries TRBV29-1 and TRBJ2-5; D gene uncertain. V was pared by 2 bases and J by 5 bases, with 12 bases between. This CDR3 has 13 residues. Germline V CDR1 and CDR2: SQVTM, ANQGSEA. CDR3 in DNA: TGCAGCGTTGAACGCCCAGCCCGGGAGACCCAGTACTTC. It yields the protein CSVERPARETQYF.

This clone came up a few times. This rearrangement joins TRBV19 to TRBJ1-5, with a weak D call TRBD1 (5 bases). The CDR3 extends over 14 amino acids. Germline V gene lookup returns CDR1 LNHDA and CDR2 SQIVND (reference sequence). Trimming stripped 11 bases from V and 0 bases from J, with 14 bases between. CDR3 in amino acids: CAGGNRYSNQPQHF. CDR3 sequence (DNA): TGTGCCGGAGGAAACAGGTATAGCAATCAGCCCCAGCATTTT. Using reference TRBV19 and TRBJ1-5 for the parts outside the CDR3, the full variable domain is DGGITQSPKYLFRKEGQNVTLSCEQNLNHDAMYWYRQDPGQGLRLIYYSQIVNDFQKGDIAEGYSVSREKKESFPLTVTSAQKNPTAFYLCAGGNRYSNQPQHFGDGTRLSIL.

The chain uses TRBV7-9 and TRBJ1-2; D remains unclear. There are 15 residues in the CDR3. V was cut by 5 bases and J by 7 bases, with 20 bases left in between. Germline V lookup: CDR1 SEHNR, CDR2 FQNEAQ (reference sequence). In DNA, the CDR3 is TGTGCCAGCAGCCCCCAGGCCAGCCCCAGATCTGGCTACACCTTC. It translates to CASSPQASPRSGYTF.

The rearrangement uses TRBV19 and TRBJ1-5; D is unclear. The length of the CDR3 is 15 residues. Trimming removed 6 bases at V and 2 bases at J, with 14 bases between. Germline loops: CDR1 LNHDA, CDR2 SQIVND (reference sequence). In nucleotides, the CDR3 is TGTGCCAGTAGGCTTGAGGTCTTAGGCAATCAGCCCCAGCATTTT. The encoded protein is CASRLEVLGNQPQHF. The full variable domain, its missing parts supplied by reference TRBV19 and TRBJ1-5, is DGGITQSPKYLFRKEGQNVTLSCEQNLNHDAMYWYRQDPGQGLRLIYYSQIVNDFQKGDIAEGYSVSREKKESFPLTVTSAQKNPTAFYLCASRLEVLGNQPQHFGDGTRLSIL.

The chain is built from TRBV20-1 and TRBJ1-1, with no clear D. V was trimmed by 3 bases and J by 0 bases, leaving 2 bases between them. The germline V gene encodes CDR1 DFQATT and CDR2 SNEGSKA (reference sequence). CDR3 length: 11 amino acids. For the CDR3, the DNA is TGCAGTGCTAGCCTGAACACTGAAGCTTTCTTT. It yields the protein CSASLNTEAFF.

The rearrangement links TRBV6-5 to TRBJ2-7; a weak D match, TRBD2 (5 bases). This CDR3 comprises 15 residues. Germline V gene lookup returns CDR1 MNHEY and CDR2 SVGAGI. Trimming removed 2 bases from V and 3 bases from J, with 14 bases in between. For the CDR3, the DNA is TGTGCCAGCAGTTACCCGCACAGAGGGATCTACGAGCAGTACTTC. This translates into CASSYPHRGIYEQYF.

This sequence joins TRBV4-2 and TRBJ2-7; D is ambiguous. V was shortened by 6 bases and J by 9 bases, with 15 bases between the two germline ends. The CDR3 loop spans 12 amino acids. Germline-derived CDR1 and CDR2 are LGHNA and YNFKEQ. The CDR3 coding sequence is TGTGCCAGCAGTCCCCCCGGTCAGGTGCAGTACTTC. Encoded protein: CASSPPGQVQYF.

This sequence joins TRBV7-9 and TRBJ2-4; 8 bases are a match to TRBD2. Germline V CDR1 and CDR2: SEHNR, FQNEAQ (reference sequence). The CDR3 has 14 amino acids. V lost 1 base, J lost 5 bases, and 1 base stayed unmatched. DNA for the CDR3: TGTGCCAGCAGCTTAGGCGGGGGGCAAAACATTCAGTACTTC. Its protein product is CASSLGGGQNIQYF. The entire variable domain, with the rest obtained from reference TRBV7-9 and TRBJ2-4, is as follows: DTGVSQNPRHKITKRGQNVTFRCDPISEHNRLYWYRQTLGQGPEFLTYFQNEAQLEKSRLLSDRFSAERPKGSFSTLEIQRTEQGDSAMYLCASSLGGGQNIQYFGAGTRLSVL.

This clone was found a few times. The V call is TRBV7-9, the J call TRBJ1-1, with D uncertain. Trimming left V 8 bases short and J 0 bases short, with 10 bases between. The CDR3 consists of 13 residues. The germline V gene encodes CDR1 SEHNR and CDR2 FQNEAQ (reference sequence). CDR3 amino acids: CASSVRVNTEAFF. CDR3 coding DNA: TGTGCCAGCTCGGTAAGGGTGAACACTGAAGCTTTCTTT. The full variable domain, in which reference TRBV7-9 and TRBJ1-1 provide the parts outside the CDR3, is DTGVSQNPRHKITKRGQNVTFRCDPISEHNRLYWYRQTLGQGPEFLTYFQNEAQLEKSRLLSDRFSAERPKGSFSTLEIQRTEQGDSAMYLCASSVRVNTEAFFGQGTRLTVV.

This sequence joins TRBV4-1 and TRBJ2-7; 12 bases are shared with TRBD2. CDR3 size: 16 residues. Per the germline V gene, CDR1 is MGHRA and CDR2 is YSYEKL. V shed 4 bases and J 2 bases; nucleotides not matched to a gene: 6. The CDR3 nucleotides are TGCGCCAGCAGCCCAATACTAGCGGGGGGTACCTACGAGCAGTACTTC. Translated, it gives CASSPILAGGTYEQYF.